The sample holds one count of the clone carrying this TCR beta chain. In the authors' methods: Amplification of reference gene primers was used by the study to estimate nucleated cell counts. Method: immunoSEQ multiplex PCR; TCRdb's copy keeps in-frame clones and lacks some. The DNA gave D and trimming, while V, J and clone size come from that table. The sample records about 300,000 clones, approximately 89% being singletons. The data derive from a study of blood T cell repertoires in COVID-19. In the study overall: Sample material is recorded as cDNA or gDNA derived from T cells, B-cell-depleted T cells, or PBMCs.

The V segment lost 3 bases and the J segment 6 bases; nucleotides outside the gene matches: 8. The CDR3 totals 15 residues. Germline CDR1 and CDR2: SGHNT and YYREEE (reference sequence). This chain connects TRBV5-4 to TRBJ2-3, with TRBD2 identical over 9 bases. The sample comprised peripheral blood. This TCR came from a woman aged 25 to 45 who had recovered from COVID-19. Here the CDR3 DNA reads TGTGCCAGCAGCTCCGCGGGGGGGGCAATGGATACGCAGTATTTT. Translated: CASSSAGGAMDTQYF.